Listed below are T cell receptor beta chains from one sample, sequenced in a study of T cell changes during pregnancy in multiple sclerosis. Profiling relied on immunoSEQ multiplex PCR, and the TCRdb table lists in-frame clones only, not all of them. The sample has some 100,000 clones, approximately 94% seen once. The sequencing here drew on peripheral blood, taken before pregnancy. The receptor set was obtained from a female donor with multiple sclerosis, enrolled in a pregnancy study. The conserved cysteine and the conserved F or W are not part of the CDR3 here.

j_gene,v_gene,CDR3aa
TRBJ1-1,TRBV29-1,SVNMNTEAF
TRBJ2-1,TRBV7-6,ASSLEATVVNEQF
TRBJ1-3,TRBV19,ASSIPRGGGNTIY
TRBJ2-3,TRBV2,ASSDRGLAGGRRYTDTQY
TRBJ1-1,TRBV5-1,ASSIGQGMANTEAF
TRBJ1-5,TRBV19,ASSIITGGVRQPQH
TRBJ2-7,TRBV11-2,ASSRLAPEQY
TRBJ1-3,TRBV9,ASSVDRGNFRSGNTIY
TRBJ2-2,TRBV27,ASSLLRGELF
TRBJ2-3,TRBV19,ASTLGLSTDTQY
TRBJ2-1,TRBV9,ASSVVAGGGNEQF
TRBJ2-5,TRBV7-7,ASSLVGRSETQY
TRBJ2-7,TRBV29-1,SVEFPRGSYEQY
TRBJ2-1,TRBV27,ASSLQGPRSNEQF
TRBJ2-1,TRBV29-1,SVRTGSREQF
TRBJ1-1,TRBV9,ASSDNPRQDRNIEAF
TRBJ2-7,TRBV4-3,ASSQGQAYSYEQY
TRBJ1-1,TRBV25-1,ASSDLTGAEAF
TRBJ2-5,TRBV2,ASSRNPGLVETQETQY
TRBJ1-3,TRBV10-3,ATTDPSVGNTIY
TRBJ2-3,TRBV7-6,ASSTSGFTDTQY
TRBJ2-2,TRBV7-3,ASSLAGAGELF
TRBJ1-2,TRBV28,ASSAGGAGGYT
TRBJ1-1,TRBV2,ASSQQAVGEAF
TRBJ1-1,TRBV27,ASSPRGGPEAF
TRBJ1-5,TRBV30,AWNTGDNQPQH
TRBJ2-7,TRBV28,ASSLPVREAEQY
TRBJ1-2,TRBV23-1,ASRGQGEEKGFYGYT
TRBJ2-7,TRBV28,ASSQTGTASYEQY
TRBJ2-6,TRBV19,ASSIFQGGAKGANVLT
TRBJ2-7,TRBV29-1,SVELLSGGGSYEQY
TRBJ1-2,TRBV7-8,ASSSGTGINGYT
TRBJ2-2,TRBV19,ASSRGLMNTGELF
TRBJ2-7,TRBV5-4,ASSAGLDDEQY
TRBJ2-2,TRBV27,ASSFSSGRAYTGELF
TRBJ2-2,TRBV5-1,ASSSDNPNTGELF
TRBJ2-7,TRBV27,ASSLSWRAYHEQY
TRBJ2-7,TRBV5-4,ASSLGLGGDYEQY
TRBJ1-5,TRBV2,ASIMTGSGQPQH
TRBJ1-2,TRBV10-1,ASSVSASGGYT
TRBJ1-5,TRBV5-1,ASHPGVGNQPQH
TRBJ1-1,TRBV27,ASSGQGHTEAF
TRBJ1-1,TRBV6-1,ASSVAGSMNTEAF
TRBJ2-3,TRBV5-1,ASSSLPSGVTDTQY
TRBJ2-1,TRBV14,ASSPTTGLADEQF
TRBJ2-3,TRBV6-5,ASSSSTDTQY
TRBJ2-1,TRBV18,ASSPLVRGSYNEQF
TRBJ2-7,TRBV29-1,SAEGLANEQY
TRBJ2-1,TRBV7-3,ASSLTRLSYNEQF
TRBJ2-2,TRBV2,ASSPMGQRNTGELF
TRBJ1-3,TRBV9,ASSGWDGSSGNTIY
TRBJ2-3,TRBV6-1,ASSEASLASTDTQY
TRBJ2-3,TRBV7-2,ASSPYAEIRTDTQY
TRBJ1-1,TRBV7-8,ASSSDRGTEAF
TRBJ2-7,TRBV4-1,ASSQGLAGEVGSYEQY
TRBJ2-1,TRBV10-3,ATSDRGPNEQF
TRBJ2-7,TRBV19,ASRPLAGELGEQY
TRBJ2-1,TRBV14,ASSLLAGAYNEQF
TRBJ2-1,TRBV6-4,ASSRSSGRKHEQF